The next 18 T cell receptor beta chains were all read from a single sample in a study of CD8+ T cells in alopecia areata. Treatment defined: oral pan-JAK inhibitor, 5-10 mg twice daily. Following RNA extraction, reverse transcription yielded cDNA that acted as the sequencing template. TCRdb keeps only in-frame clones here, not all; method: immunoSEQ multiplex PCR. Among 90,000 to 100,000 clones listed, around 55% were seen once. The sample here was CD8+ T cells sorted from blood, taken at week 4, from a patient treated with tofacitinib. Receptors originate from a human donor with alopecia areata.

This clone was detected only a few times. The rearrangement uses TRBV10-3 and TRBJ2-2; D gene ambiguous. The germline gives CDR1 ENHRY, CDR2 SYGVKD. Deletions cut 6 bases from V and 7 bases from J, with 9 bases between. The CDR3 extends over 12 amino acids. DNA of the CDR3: TGTGCCATCAGCGCTGACGGCGGGGAGCTGTTTTTT. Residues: CAISADGGELFF.

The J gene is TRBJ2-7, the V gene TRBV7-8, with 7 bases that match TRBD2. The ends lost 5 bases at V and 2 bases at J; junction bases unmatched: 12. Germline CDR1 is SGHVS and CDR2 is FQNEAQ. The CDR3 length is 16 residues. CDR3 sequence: CASSPRLSGQTYEQYF. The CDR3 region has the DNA TGTGCCAGCAGCCCACGCCTTAGCGGGCAAACCTACGAGCAGTACTTC.

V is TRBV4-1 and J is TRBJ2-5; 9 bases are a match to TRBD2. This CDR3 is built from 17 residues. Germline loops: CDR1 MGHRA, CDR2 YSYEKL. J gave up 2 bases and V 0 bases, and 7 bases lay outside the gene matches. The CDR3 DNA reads TGCGCCAGCAGCCAAGAGCCTAGCGGGGTAATACAAGAGACCCAGTACTTC. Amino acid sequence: CASSQEPSGVIQETQYF.

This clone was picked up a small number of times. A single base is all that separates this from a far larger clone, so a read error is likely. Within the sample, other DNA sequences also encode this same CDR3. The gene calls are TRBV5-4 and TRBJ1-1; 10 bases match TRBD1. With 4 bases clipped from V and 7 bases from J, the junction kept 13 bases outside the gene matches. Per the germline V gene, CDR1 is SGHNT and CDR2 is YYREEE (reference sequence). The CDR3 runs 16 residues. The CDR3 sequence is CASSQEFGDRGYEAFF. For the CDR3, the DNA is TGTGCCAGCAGCCAAGAATTTGGGGACAGGGGTTATGAAGCTTTCTTT.

CDR3 DNA sequence: TGTGCCAGCAGCCCACTCCCCACAGGGTTGGGGAATCAGCCCCAGCATTTT. Translating gives CASSPLPTGLGNQPQHF. The genes are TRBV7-9 and TRBJ1-5; a possible D gene is TRBD1 (6 bases). Per germline, CDR1 SEHNR and CDR2 FQNEAQ (reference sequence). This CDR3 is built from 17 residues. Trimming stripped 5 bases from V and 4 bases from J, with 21 bases between.

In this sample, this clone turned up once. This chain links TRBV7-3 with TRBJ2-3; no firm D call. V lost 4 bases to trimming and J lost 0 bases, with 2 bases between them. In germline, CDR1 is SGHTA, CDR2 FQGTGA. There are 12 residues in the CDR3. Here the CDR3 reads CASSYSTDTQYF. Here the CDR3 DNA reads TGTGCCAGCAGCTACAGCACAGATACGCAGTATTTT.

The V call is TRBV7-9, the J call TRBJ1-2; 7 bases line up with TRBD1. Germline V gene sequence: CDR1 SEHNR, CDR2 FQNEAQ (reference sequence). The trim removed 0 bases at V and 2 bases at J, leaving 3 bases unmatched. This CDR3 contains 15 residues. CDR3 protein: CASSLAGQINYGYTF. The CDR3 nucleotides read TGTGCCAGCAGCTTAGCGGGACAGATCAACTATGGCTACACCTTC.

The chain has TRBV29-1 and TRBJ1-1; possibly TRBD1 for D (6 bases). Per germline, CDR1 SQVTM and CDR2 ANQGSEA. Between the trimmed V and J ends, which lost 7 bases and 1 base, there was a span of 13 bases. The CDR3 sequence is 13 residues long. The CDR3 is CSAQGQGNTEAFF. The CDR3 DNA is TGCAGCGCCCAGGGGCAGGGGAACACTGAAGCTTTCTTT. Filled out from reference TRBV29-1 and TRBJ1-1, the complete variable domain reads SAVISQKPSRDICQRGTSLTIQCQVDSQVTMMFWYRQQPGQSLTLIATANQGSEATYESGFVIDKFPISRPNLTFSTLTVSNMSPEDSSIYLCSAQGQGNTEAFFGQGTRLTVV.

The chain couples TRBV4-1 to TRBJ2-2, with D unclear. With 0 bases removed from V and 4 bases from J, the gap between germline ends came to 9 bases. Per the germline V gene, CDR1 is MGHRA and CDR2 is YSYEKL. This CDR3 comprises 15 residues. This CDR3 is CASSQERFGTGELFF. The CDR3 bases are TGCGCCAGCAGCCAAGAGAGGTTTGGCACCGGGGAGCTGTTTTTT.

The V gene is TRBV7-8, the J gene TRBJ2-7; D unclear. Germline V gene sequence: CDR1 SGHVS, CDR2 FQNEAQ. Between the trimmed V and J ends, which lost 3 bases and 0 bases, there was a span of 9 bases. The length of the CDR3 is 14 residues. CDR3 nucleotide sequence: TGTGCCAGCAGCTTCAAAGGACCCTCCTACGAGCAGTACTTC. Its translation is CASSFKGPSYEQYF. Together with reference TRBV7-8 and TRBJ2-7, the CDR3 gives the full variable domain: GAGVSQSPRYKVAKRGQDVALRCDPISGHVSLFWYQQALGQGPEFLTYFQNEAQLDKSGLPSDRFFAERPEGSVSTLKIQRTQQEDSAVYLCASSFKGPSYEQYFGPGTRLTVT.

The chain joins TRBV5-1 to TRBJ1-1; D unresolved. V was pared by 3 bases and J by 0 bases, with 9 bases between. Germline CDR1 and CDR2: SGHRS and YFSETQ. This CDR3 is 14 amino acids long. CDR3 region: CASSSMNLNTEAFF. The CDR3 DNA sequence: TGCGCCAGCAGCTCGATGAACTTGAACACTGAAGCTTTCTTT.

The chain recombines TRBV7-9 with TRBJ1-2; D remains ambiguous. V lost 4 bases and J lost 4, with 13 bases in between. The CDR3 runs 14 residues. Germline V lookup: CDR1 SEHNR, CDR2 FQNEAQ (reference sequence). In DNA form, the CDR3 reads TGTGCCAGCAGCTCCAATGTAGCCTCCTATGGCTACACCTTC. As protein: CASSSNVASYGYTF.

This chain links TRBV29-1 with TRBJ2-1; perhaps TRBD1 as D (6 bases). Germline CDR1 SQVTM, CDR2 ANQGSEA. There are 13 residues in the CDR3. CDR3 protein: CTALGGSYNEQFF. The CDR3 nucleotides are TGCACCGCCCTAGGGGGATCCTACAATGAGCAGTTCTTC.

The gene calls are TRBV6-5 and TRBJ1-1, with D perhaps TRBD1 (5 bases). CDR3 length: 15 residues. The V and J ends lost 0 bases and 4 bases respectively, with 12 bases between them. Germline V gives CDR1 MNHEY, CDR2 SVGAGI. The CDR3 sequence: CASSYSGEGSTEAFF. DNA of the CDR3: TGTGCCAGCAGTTACTCGGGCGAGGGGTCCACTGAAGCTTTCTTT.

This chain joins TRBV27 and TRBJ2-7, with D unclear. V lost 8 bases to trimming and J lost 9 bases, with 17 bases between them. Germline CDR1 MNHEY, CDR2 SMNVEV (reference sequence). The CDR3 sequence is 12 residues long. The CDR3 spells CASGSPLPGQYF. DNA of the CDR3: TGTGCCAGCGGCTCGCCCCTCCCTGGGCAGTACTTC.

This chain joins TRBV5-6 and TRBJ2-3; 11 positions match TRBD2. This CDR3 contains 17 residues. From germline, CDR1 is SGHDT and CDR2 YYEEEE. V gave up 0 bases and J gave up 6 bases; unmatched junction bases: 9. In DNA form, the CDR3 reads TGTGCCAGCAGCTTGGAGCTAGCGGGAGGTAATATGGATACGCAGTATTTT. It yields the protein CASSLELAGGNMDTQYF.

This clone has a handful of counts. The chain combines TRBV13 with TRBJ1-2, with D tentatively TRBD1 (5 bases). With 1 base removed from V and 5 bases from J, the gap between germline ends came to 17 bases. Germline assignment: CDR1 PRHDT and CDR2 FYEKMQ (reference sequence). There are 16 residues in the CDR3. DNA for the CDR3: TGTGCCAGCAGCTTAGCGACCGGGACCGTTTTTTATGGCTACACCTTC. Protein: CASSLATGTVFYGYTF.

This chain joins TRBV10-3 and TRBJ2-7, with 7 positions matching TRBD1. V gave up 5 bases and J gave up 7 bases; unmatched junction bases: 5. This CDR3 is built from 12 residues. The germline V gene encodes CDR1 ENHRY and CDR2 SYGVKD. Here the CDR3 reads CAISIGTEEQYF. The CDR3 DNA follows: TGTGCCATCAGTATAGGGACAGAAGAGCAGTACTTC.